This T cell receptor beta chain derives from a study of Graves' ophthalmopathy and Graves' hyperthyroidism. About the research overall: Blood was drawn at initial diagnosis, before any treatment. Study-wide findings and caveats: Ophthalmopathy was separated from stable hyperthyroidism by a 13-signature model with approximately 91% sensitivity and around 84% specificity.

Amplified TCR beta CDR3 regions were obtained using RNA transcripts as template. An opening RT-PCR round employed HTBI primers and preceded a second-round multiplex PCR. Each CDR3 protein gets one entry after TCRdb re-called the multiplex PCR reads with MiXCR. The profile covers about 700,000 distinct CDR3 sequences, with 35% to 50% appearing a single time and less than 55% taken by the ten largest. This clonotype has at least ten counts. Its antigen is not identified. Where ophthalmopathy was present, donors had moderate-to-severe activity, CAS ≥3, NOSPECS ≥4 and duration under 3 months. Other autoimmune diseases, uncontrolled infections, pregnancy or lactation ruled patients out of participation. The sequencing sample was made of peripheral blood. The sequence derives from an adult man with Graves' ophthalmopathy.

The CDR3, as DNA: TGTGCCAGCAGCTTCCAGGGGGGAAGCTATGGCTACACCTTC. Its translation is CASSFQGGSYGYTF. This rearrangement joins TRBV7-2 to TRBJ1-2, with TRBD1 matching over 7 bases. Germline CDR1 reads SGHTA; CDR2 reads FQGNSA. There are 14 residues in the CDR3. The V gene end was trimmed by 3 bases and the J gene end by 4 bases; junction bases not matched to a gene: 5.